This T cell receptor beta chain was captured in a study of CD4+ T cells in melanoma. Produced via immunoSEQ multiplex PCR; TCRdb's table is partial and in-frame only. The sample holds about 55,000 clones, over 60% seen once. The length of the CDR3 is 15 residues. CDR1 is SGDLS and CDR2 is YYNGEE in the germline V gene. V dropped 3 bases and J dropped 5 bases, with 14 bases sitting between them. The chain couples TRBV9 to TRBJ1-4; tentative D call: TRBD1 (5 bases). The sequenced sample consisted of tumor tissue. This clonotype was obtained from a human donor with melanoma. In DNA form, the CDR3 reads TGTGCCAGCAGCGGGGCGGCGGGGGTGAATGAAAAACTGTTTTTT. It translates to CASSGAAGVNEKLFF.